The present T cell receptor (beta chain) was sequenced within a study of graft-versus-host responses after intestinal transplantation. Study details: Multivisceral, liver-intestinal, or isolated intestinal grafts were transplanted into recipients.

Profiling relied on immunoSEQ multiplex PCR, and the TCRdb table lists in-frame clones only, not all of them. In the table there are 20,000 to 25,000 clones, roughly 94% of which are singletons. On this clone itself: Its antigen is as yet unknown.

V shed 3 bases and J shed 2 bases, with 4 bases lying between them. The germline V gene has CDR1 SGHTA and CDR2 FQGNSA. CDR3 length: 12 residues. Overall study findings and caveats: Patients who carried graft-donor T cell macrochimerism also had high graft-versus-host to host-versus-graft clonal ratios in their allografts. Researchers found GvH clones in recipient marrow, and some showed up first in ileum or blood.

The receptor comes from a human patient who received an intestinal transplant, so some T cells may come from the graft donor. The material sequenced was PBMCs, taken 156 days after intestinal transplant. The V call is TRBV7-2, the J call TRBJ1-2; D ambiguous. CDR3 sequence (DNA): TGTGCCAGCAGCTTTTACAACTATGGCTACACCTTC. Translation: CASSFYNYGYTF. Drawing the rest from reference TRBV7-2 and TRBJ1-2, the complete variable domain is GAGVSQSPSNKVTEKGKDVELRCDPISGHTALYWYRQSLGQGLEFLIYFQGNSAPDKSGLPSDRFSAERTGGSVSTLTIQRTQQEDSAVYLCASSFYNYGYTFGSGTRLTVV.